The clone carrying this T cell receptor beta chain was picked up many times. Its antigen is as yet unknown. The V end lost 3 bases, the J end lost 2 bases, and 10 bases lay between the germline ends. Germline values: CDR1 SGHTA, CDR2 FQGNSA. The CDR3 length is 14 residues. Russia was home to the donors, healthy Caucasian individuals aged roughly 6 to 95. This sample is part of a study of blood T cells in healthy people across ages. Notes on the study in general: Roughly linear declines in TCR beta diversity per million T cells occurred with age. Long-lived donors had more naive CD4+ cells and higher diversity than aged donors. Naive T cell percentage by flow cytometry tracked strongly with beta diversity.

Primed by a sample-barcoded 5' primer and a J-beta primer mix, a second PCR proceeded for about 6 to 11 cycles. Via MiXCR, TCRdb re-called the 5' RACE reads, giving one row per CDR3 protein. The sample includes approximately 1.5 million distinct CDR3 sequences, 35% to 45% of them seen just once. Specimen: blood. The clonotype was recovered from a woman under 30 in good health. V usage is TRBV7-2 and J usage is TRBJ1-2; D remains unclear. The DNA for the CDR3 is TGTGCCAGCAGCTTGGGCAGAGTAAACTATGGCTACACCTTC. This gives the protein CASSLGRVNYGYTF.